The 13 T cell receptor beta chains listed next were all sequenced from one sample in a study of blood T cells in healthy people across ages. The second PCR ran roughly 6 to 11 cycles with a sample-barcoded 5' primer and J-beta primers. MiXCR, applied by TCRdb to the 5' RACE reads, yields one record per CDR3 protein. This table holds 1.5 million to 2 million distinct CDR3 sequences, around half found once. The source material was blood. The receptor set was obtained from a woman aged 40 to 50 in good health.

V and J are TRBV9 and TRBJ2-1, with D unclear. The CDR3 has 13 residues. Germline lookup yields CDR1 SGDLS and CDR2 YYNGEE. The V gene lost 0 bases and the J gene lost 8 bases, with 9 bases spanning the gap. The CDR3, as DNA: TGTGCCAGCAGCGTAGGAAGTGGGGATGAGCAGTTCTTC. It translates to CASSVGSGDEQFF.

This sequence joins TRBV24-1 and TRBJ2-3; D gene ambiguous. CDR3 length: 17 amino acids. Germline CDR1 KGHDR, CDR2 SFDVKD. V was cut by 4 bases and J by 8 bases, with 24 bases left in between. The CDR3 DNA reads as TGTGCCACCAGTGACCCCGGCAATGACGGAAATCCCTTTACGCAGTATTTT. This encodes CATSDPGNDGNPFTQYF.

The chain combines TRBV28 with TRBJ1-2; TRBD1 might be the D (5 bases). V lost 3 bases, J lost 4 bases, and 12 bases lay in between. The germline V gene has CDR1 MDHEN and CDR2 SYDVKM. The CDR3 length is 14 residues. CDR3 bases: TGTGCCAGCAGTTTGGACATATTTACCTATGGCTACACCTTC. Protein: CASSLDIFTYGYTF.

This clonotype was found a few times. V usage is TRBV5-1 and J usage is TRBJ1-4; 7 bases line up with TRBD1. Trimming took 4 bases from V and 6 from J; bases not matched to a gene: 9. CDR3 length equals 15 residues. CDR1 is SGHRS, CDR2 YFSETQ, per germline. The DNA of the CDR3 is TGCGCCAGCAGCAAGATGACAGGGACGGATGAAAAACTGTTTTTT. It encodes CASSKMTGTDEKLFF.

The chain carries TRBV24-1 and TRBJ1-2, with D tentatively TRBD1 (6 bases). The CDR3 runs 15 residues. Trimming shortened V by 4 bases and J by 1 base, and 12 bases separated the two germline ends. Germline V lookup: CDR1 KGHDR, CDR2 SFDVKD. CDR3 sequence reads: CATSDRTGSNYGYTF. For the CDR3, the DNA is TGTGCCACCAGTGACCGTACAGGGAGTAACTATGGCTACACCTTC.

The chain is built from TRBV15 and TRBJ1-5; D unresolved. The CDR3 is 15 residues long. Germline V gene sequence: CDR1 LNHNV, CDR2 YYDKDF (reference sequence). Trimming shortened V by 0 bases and J by 4 bases, and 10 bases separated the two germline ends. CDR3 sequence reads: CATSRDRGVNQPQHF. The CDR3 DNA reads as TGTGCCACCAGCAGAGATCGCGGGGTTAATCAGCCCCAGCATTTT. Full variable domain (outside the CDR3, taken from reference TRBV15 and TRBJ1-5): DAMVIQNPRYQVTQFGKPVTLSCSQTLNHNVMYWYQQKSSQAPKLLFHYYDKDFNNEADTPDNFQSRRPNTSFCFLDIRSPGLGDTAMYLCATSRDRGVNQPQHFGDGTRLSIL.

This clonotype showed up just a few times. The rearrangement joins TRBV7-2 to TRBJ1-2; D gene ambiguous. The CDR3 contains 12 residues. Germline V gives CDR1 SGHTA, CDR2 FQGNSA. Trimming removed 1 base from V and 11 bases from J, with 11 bases in between. DNA of the CDR3: TGTGCCAGCAGCTTAGACAGCAAGCGGTACACCTTC. Translation: CASSLDSKRYTF. The full variable domain, rest sourced from reference TRBV7-2 and TRBJ1-2, is GAGVSQSPSNKVTEKGKDVELRCDPISGHTALYWYRQSLGQGLEFLIYFQGNSAPDKSGLPSDRFSAERTGGSVSTLTIQRTQQEDSAVYLCASSLDSKRYTFGSGTRLTVV.

The V call is TRBV12-3 or TRBV12-4, the J call TRBJ2-5, with D perhaps TRBD1 (6 bases). The CDR3 totals 14 residues. The V and J ends lost 8 bases and 4 bases respectively, with 17 bases between them. DNA of the CDR3: TGTGCCAGCCGGAGACAGGCTGCCGGAGAGACCCAGTACTTC. Its protein product is CASRRQAAGETQYF.

CDR3 amino acids: CASSLVGTVTGELFF. CDR3 in DNA: TGTGCCAGCAGCTTAGTAGGGACGGTGACCGGGGAGCTGTTTTTT. The chain has TRBV7-8 and TRBJ2-2; D is perhaps TRBD1 or TRBD2 (5 bases each). V was shortened by 1 base and J by 5 bases, with 11 bases between the two germline ends. The germline CDR1 and CDR2 sequences are SGHVS and FQNEAQ. The CDR3 loop spans 15 amino acids. Using reference TRBV7-8 and TRBJ2-2 for the parts outside the CDR3, the full variable domain is GAGVSQSPRYKVAKRGQDVALRCDPISGHVSLFWYQQALGQGPEFLTYFQNEAQLDKSGLPSDRFFAERPEGSVSTLKIQRTQQEDSAVYLCASSLVGTVTGELFFGEGSRLTVL.

A single count supports this clonotype. Mismatch with germline at one junction end may stem from a read error. V gene TRBV27 combines with J gene TRBJ2-5, with 9 positions matching TRBD1. CDR3 length equals 14 residues. Germline-derived CDR1 and CDR2 are MNHEY and SMNVEV (reference sequence). In nucleotides, the CDR3 is TGTGCCAGCAGACCCGACAGGGGGAAAGAGGCCCAGTACTTC. Its protein is CASRPDRGKEAQYF.

This clonotype occurred a few times. The chain is built from TRBV20-1 and TRBJ1-6; 7 bases line up with TRBD1. CDR1 is DFQATT and CDR2 is SNEGSKA in the germline V gene (reference sequence). The CDR3 has 18 amino acids. With V trimmed by 0 bases and J by 10 bases, 18 bases remained unmatched. The CDR3 sequence is CSARDIRGRGLLNSPLHF. In DNA form, the CDR3 reads TGCAGTGCTAGAGATATTCGTGGCAGGGGGTTATTAAACTCACCCCTCCACTTT.

J is TRBJ2-3 and V is TRBV12-5; 7 bases are a match to TRBD1. The CDR3 spans 15 residues. V was clipped by 5 bases and J by 3 bases; unmatched bases: 8. In germline, CDR1 is LGHNT, CDR2 FRNRAP. CDR3 sequence: CASGLRTGSTDTQYF. As DNA, the CDR3 is TGTGCTAGTGGTCTAAGGACAGGATCGACAGATACGCAGTATTTT.

J is TRBJ2-1 and V is TRBV27; D is unclear. The CDR3 loop spans 14 amino acids. Deletions cut 5 bases from V and 3 bases from J, with 11 bases between. Germline assignment: CDR1 MNHEY and CDR2 SMNVEV (reference sequence). The chain's CDR3 is CASSLLENYNEQFF. The CDR3 coding sequence is TGTGCCAGCAGTCTTCTTGAGAACTACAATGAGCAGTTCTTC.